The 21 T cell receptor beta chains listed next were all sequenced from one sample in a study of T-cell reconstitution after alpha-beta-depleted transplantation in children. The authors prepared the TCRbeta library with unique molecular identifiers. Each CDR3 protein gets one entry after TCRdb re-called the PCR reads with MiXCR. Found here are some 300,000 distinct CDR3 sequences, 9% to 12% of them singletons; the top ten hold more than 2%. This specimen was PBMCs from the stem cell graft donor, taken from the stem cell graft. These receptors originate from a human donor who donated a stem cell graft to a child with acute lymphoblastic leukemia.

This clonotype has ten or more counts. J is TRBJ1-6 and V is TRBV4-3, with D perhaps TRBD1 (5 bases). Per germline, CDR1 LGHNA and CDR2 YSLEER. CDR3 size: 14 residues. Trimming cost V 0 bases and J 14 bases, with 14 bases left between them. The CDR3 spells CASSQDDHGGSLHF. CDR3 DNA: TGCGCCAGCAGCCAAGATGACCACGGGGGGTCCCTCCACTTT.

In its sample, this clonotype was seen a few times. This chain joins TRBV27 and TRBJ1-5; D uncertain. The V end was cut by 6 bases, the J end by 0 bases, with 12 bases between. The CDR3 runs to 15 residues. Germline V gene lookup returns CDR1 MNHEY and CDR2 SMNVEV (reference sequence). CDR3 residues: CASSQHPYSNQPQHF. DNA for the CDR3: TGTGCCAGCAGCCAACACCCTTATAGCAATCAGCCCCAGCATTTT.

This clonotype showed up many times. The V and J genes are TRBV7-3 and TRBJ1-1; D remains unclear. V gave up 5 bases and J gave up 1 base, with 8 bases separating them. This CDR3 comprises 13 residues. The V gene's germline CDR1 is SGHTA and CDR2 FQGTGA. CDR3 nucleotide sequence: TGTGCCAGCAGCCAAGTTCCGAACACTGAAGCTTTCTTT. Translating it yields CASSQVPNTEAFF. The full variable domain, with the rest looked up from reference TRBV7-3 and TRBJ1-1, is GAGVSQTPSNKVTEKGKYVELRCDPISGHTALYWYRQSLGQGPEFLIYFQGTGAADDSGLPNDRFFAVRPEGSVSTLKIQRTERGDSAVYLCASSQVPNTEAFFGQGTRLTVV.

This clonotype was counted between two and nine times. This sequence joins TRBV7-2 and TRBJ2-3; D uncertain. Germline lookup yields CDR1 SGHTA and CDR2 FQGNSA. This CDR3 contains 15 residues. Trimming pared 1 base from V and 0 bases from J, leaving 8 bases between. For the CDR3, the DNA is TGTGCCAGCAGCTTAGGGCAGCCTAGCACAGATACGCAGTATTTT. The encoded protein is CASSLGQPSTDTQYF.

Ten or more counts support this clonotype. The gene calls are TRBV12-3 or TRBV12-4 and TRBJ1-1; 7 positions match TRBD1. This CDR3 has 13 residues. The V and J ends lost 4 bases and 6 bases, in that order; junction bases with no gene match: 5. CDR3 bases: TGTGCCAGCAGTTCGACAGGGCGGGCTGAAGCTTTCTTT. Encoded protein: CASSSTGRAEAFF.

This clonotype came up a few times. V is TRBV20-1 and J is TRBJ1-5; D call uncertain. The CDR3 has 15 amino acids. Trimming removed 1 base from V and 0 bases from J, with 10 bases in between. CDR1 DFQATT and CDR2 SNEGSKA come from the germline V gene (reference sequence). For the CDR3, the DNA is TGCAGTGCTAGAGTAGGACGGACTAGCAATCAGCCCCAGCATTTT. It yields the protein CSARVGRTSNQPQHF.

This clonotype has just a few counts. The chain joins TRBV29-1 to TRBJ2-1; TRBD2 aligns across 14 bases. This CDR3 has 14 amino acids. Germline CDR1 reads SQVTM; CDR2 reads ANQGSEA. J gave up 7 bases and V 7 bases, and 6 bases lay outside the gene matches. The CDR3 DNA follows: TGCAGCGCCCGCGGGACTAGCGGGAGTAATGAGCAGTTCTTC. Its translation is CSARGTSGSNEQFF.

There are many counts of this clonotype. The J gene is TRBJ2-1, the V gene TRBV27; 9 bases map to TRBD2. Germline loops: CDR1 MNHEY, CDR2 SMNVEV (reference sequence). The junction had 8 bases not matched to a gene; V was cut back by 5 bases and J by 0 bases. The CDR3 is 17 residues long. The CDR3 DNA reads TGTGCCAGCAGTACCCAAATAGCGGGAGACTCCTACAATGAGCAGTTCTTC. It encodes CASSTQIAGDSYNEQFF.

This clonotype turned up a few times. The rearrangement joins TRBV19 to TRBJ2-5, with a tentative D call TRBD2 (5 bases). CDR3 length: 14 amino acids. The V end was cut by 5 bases, the J end by 5 bases, with 15 bases between. Looked up from germline, CDR1 is LNHDA and CDR2 is SQIVND (reference sequence). CDR3 in DNA: TGTGCCAGTAGTGGGAGCCTCATAGGTGAGACCCAGTACTTC. Translation: CASSGSLIGETQYF.

This clonotype was seen a few times. The chain uses TRBV18 and TRBJ1-5; D uncertain. With 6 bases removed from V and 5 bases from J, the gap between germline ends came to 20 bases. The CDR3 is made up of 16 amino acids. From germline, CDR1 is KGHSH and CDR2 LQKENI. The CDR3 DNA is TGTGCCAGCTCGCCTGACGGCGGGGTCGGAGATCAGCCCCAGCATTTT. It codes for CASSPDGGVGDQPQHF.

This clonotype has only a few counts. The V call is TRBV11-2, the J call TRBJ1-6, with TRBD1 matching 7 bases. CDR1 is SGHAT and CDR2 is FQNNGV in the germline V gene. This CDR3 comprises 16 residues. V lost 6 bases to trimming and J lost 9 bases; unmatched junction nucleotides: 14. This chain's CDR3 is CASSPTHDRVGSPLHF. As DNA, the CDR3 is TGTGCCAGCAGTCCTACCCACGACAGGGTTGGTTCACCCCTCCACTTT.

This clonotype has only a few counts. The V and J genes are TRBV28 and TRBJ1-1; a weak D match, TRBD1 (5 bases). The CDR3 totals 16 residues. V gave up 4 bases and J gave up 1 base, with 16 bases separating them. Germline loops: CDR1 MDHEN, CDR2 SYDVKM. The DNA for the CDR3 is TGTGCCAGCAGTTCCGGGGGGGTCGGGTCGAACACTGAAGCTTTCTTT. Its protein is CASSSGGVGSNTEAFF.

The chain uses TRBV7-2 and TRBJ2-3; TRBD1 is a possible D gene (5 bases). Germline-derived CDR1 and CDR2 are SGHTA and FQGNSA. The CDR3 spans 15 residues. Trimming cost V 0 bases and J 4 bases, with 11 bases left between them. Written as DNA, the CDR3 is TGTGCCAGCAGCTTAGCGCGTGTAGGGGCAGATACGCAGTATTTT. Amino acids: CASSLARVGADTQYF.

The gene calls are TRBV5-1 and TRBJ1-2; 10 bases line up with TRBD1. The CDR3 totals 16 residues. J gave up 3 bases and V 0 bases, and 5 bases lay outside the gene matches. CDR1 is SGHRS and CDR2 is YFSETQ in the germline V gene. In nucleotides, the CDR3 is TGCGCCAGCAGCTTGGCCCCGGACAGGGGGGACTATGGCTACACCTTC. Translation gives CASSLAPDRGDYGYTF.

This chain joins TRBV27 and TRBJ2-3; TRBD2 aligns across 9 bases. The CDR3 spans 17 residues. CDR1 is MNHEY and CDR2 is SMNVEV in the germline V gene (reference sequence). V lost 0 bases, J lost 9 bases, and 13 bases stayed unmatched. The CDR3 nucleotides read TGTGCCAGCAGTTTATCGCAGGCTAGCGGGACGAGCGGGACGCAGTATTTT. Translating gives CASSLSQASGTSGTQYF.

This clonotype was seen repeatedly, ten times or more. The V call is TRBV4-2, the J call TRBJ2-7; D might be TRBD2 (6 bases). Germline V CDR1 and CDR2: LGHNA, YNFKEQ. Trimming stripped 2 bases from V and 3 bases from J, with 11 bases between. The CDR3 covers 14 residues. DNA for the CDR3: TGTGCCAGCAGCCAACCGGGACTCCTCTACGAGCAGTACTTC. This codes for CASSQPGLLYEQYF.

Ten or more counts support this clonotype. The CDR3 here is CASRSRDRLTDTQYF. DNA for the CDR3: TGTGCCAGCAGATCCCGGGACCGACTCACAGATACGCAGTATTTT. The chain couples TRBV7-9 to TRBJ2-3, with D possibly being TRBD1 or TRBD2 (5 bases each). The germline V gene has CDR1 SEHNR and CDR2 FQNEAQ (reference sequence). The CDR3 sequence is 15 residues long. V was trimmed by 6 bases and J by 2 bases, leaving 15 bases between them.

This clonotype came up a few times. The chain is built from TRBV7-8 and TRBJ2-7, with 7 bases fitting TRBD1. Trimming cost V 7 bases and J 0 bases; bases outside gene matches: 6. In germline, CDR1 is SGHVS, CDR2 FQNEAQ. This CDR3 contains 14 residues. The CDR3 DNA follows: TGTGCCAGCACCAAGGACAGGCTCTCCTACGAGCAGTACTTC. It is translated as CASTKDRLSYEQYF.

This clonotype turned up a few times. The chain employs TRBV4-1 and TRBJ2-7, with 7 positions matching TRBD2. The CDR3 runs 16 residues. CDR1 is MGHRA and CDR2 is YSYEKL in the germline V gene. V was pared by 0 bases and J by 1 base, with 6 bases of the junction left unmatched. The CDR3 sequence is CASSQETLGGSYEQYF. The CDR3 DNA follows: TGCGCCAGCAGCCAAGAGACACTGGGGGGGTCCTACGAGCAGTACTTC.

This clonotype came up a few times. V and J are TRBV7-2 and TRBJ2-7; weak D call: TRBD2 (6 bases). The CDR3 spans 17 residues. Trimming cost V 4 bases and J 2 bases, with 21 bases left between them. CDR1 SGHTA and CDR2 FQGNSA come from the germline V gene. For the CDR3, the DNA is TGTGCCAGCAGCTCACGGGACTTCTCAAAACTTCCCTACGAGCAGTACTTC. This codes for CASSSRDFSKLPYEQYF.

This clonotype was observed at least ten times. The chain recombines TRBV7-9 with TRBJ2-1; 10 bases line up with TRBD2. The trim removed 5 bases at V and 0 bases at J, leaving 4 bases unmatched. The CDR3 totals 16 residues. The V gene's germline CDR1 is SEHNR and CDR2 FQNEAQ (reference sequence). This chain's CDR3 is CASSGASGSSYNEQFF. CDR3 DNA sequence: TGTGCCAGCAGCGGGGCTAGCGGGAGCTCCTACAATGAGCAGTTCTTC.